The TCR beta chain described here comes from a study of T-cell memory formation after mild COVID-19. Study in general: Largely, TCR clusters stayed within a single donor. Study-level findings and limits: Memory cells collected pre-infection included some clones that later responded, suggesting cross-reactive memory joined.

The CDR3 has 12 residues. Trimming took off 6 bases at V and 5 bases at J, with 10 bases between the two ends. Points on this clonotype: Its specificity is not known.

TCRdb ran MiXCR on the 5' RACE reads and lists one entry per CDR3 protein. The data hold about 170,000 distinct CDR3 sequences, with 10% to 15% observed a single time. This sequence joins TRBV12-3 or TRBV12-4 and TRBJ2-5; no reliable D call. Input material: PBMCs or a T cell subset sorted from them (not recorded which). The clonotype originates from a man aged 18 to 30 who had mild COVID-19 (a few samples of this study predate the infection). Cell type and time point are not known. The chain's CDR3 is CASSPPWETQYF. The CDR3, as DNA: TGTGCCAGCAGCCCGCCGTGGGAGACCCAGTACTTC.